This passage covers 2 T cell receptor beta chains from one sample sequenced in a study of T-cell reconstitution after alpha-beta-depleted transplantation in children. The TCRbeta library was prepared with unique molecular identifiers. In TCRdb, the PCR reads were re-called with MiXCR into one record per CDR3 protein. The sample has 85,000 to 120,000 distinct CDR3 sequences, 6% seen once; the top ten hold around 5.6%. Sequencing was performed on PBMCs, mostly from graft donor cells, taken 60 days after TCRalphabeta/CD19-depleted stem cell transplant. Every receptor here comes from a female patient aged 2-15 years who had a stem cell transplant for Fanconi anemia, so the T cells may come from the graft donor.

Many counts were recorded for this clonotype. This chain joins TRBV29-1 and TRBJ2-1; 9 positions match TRBD2. Germline values: CDR1 SQVTM, CDR2 ANQGSEA. Unmatched junction bases numbered 12, after V lost 2 bases and J lost 7 bases. This CDR3 has 16 residues. This CDR3 reads CSVEIFGTSRKNEQFF. The CDR3, as DNA: TGCAGCGTTGAAATCTTTGGGACTAGCAGGAAGAATGAGCAGTTCTTC.

This clonotype was recorded many times. The chain employs TRBV12-3 or TRBV12-4 and TRBJ2-5, with a tentative D call TRBD1 (5 bases). V was pared by 3 bases and J by 5 bases, with 19 bases between. This CDR3 contains 16 residues. CDR3: CASSFRVGFHTETQYF. CDR3 nucleotides: TGTGCCAGCAGTTTCAGGGTCGGGTTTCACACCGAGACCCAGTACTTC.